Listed below are T cell receptor beta chains from one sample, sequenced in a study of blood T cell repertoires in COVID-19. Data came from immunoSEQ multiplex PCR; TCRdb stores just in-frame clones and leaves some out. The sample records about 61,000 clones, under 85% being singletons. The sample comprised peripheral blood. Receptor source: a woman aged 70-85 years with acute or convalescent COVID-19. CDR3s include the opening cysteine and the closing phenylalanine or tryptophan. D genes are given only for firm matches. The size field is filled for only some rows; it gives once, few, many or a size class.

>.|TRBJ1-1|TRBD1|TRBV3-1/TRBV3-2
TGTGCCAGCAGCGAAGATCTAGGGGGACAGGGGGCTAACACTGAAGCTTTCTTT
CASSEDLGGQGANTEAFF
>.|TRBJ2-1|.|TRBV4-2
TGTGCCAGCAGCCAGCCCTGGGGCGAAAATGAGCAGTTCTTC
CASSQPWGENEQFF
>.|TRBJ2-7|TRBD2|TRBV7-8
TGTGCCAGCACCCCTACGGGGGGGCGCGTCTACGAGCAGTACTTC
CASTPTGGRVYEQYF
>few|TRBJ2-1|TRBD2|TRBV4-2
TGTGCCAGCAGCCATCTGCGGGGGGGCGCACTCAATGAGCAGTTCTTC
CASSHLRGGALNEQFF
>.|TRBJ1-1|.|TRBV4-1
TGCGCCAGCAGCCAAGACGAAGGGAGAGGAGCTTTCTTT
CASSQDEGRGAFF
>.|TRBJ1-6|.|TRBV2
TGTGCCAGTGGGGGACAATTAGAATCACCCCTCCACTTT
CASGGQLESPLHF
>.|TRBJ2-2|.|TRBV6-2/TRBV6-3
TGTGCCAGCAGTTACTCGCTCAGGGTAAACACCGGGGAGCTGTTTTTT
CASSYSLRVNTGELFF
>once|TRBJ1-4|.|TRBV7-2
TGTGCCAGCAGCTTAGCGCGGGCAACTAATGAAAAACTGTTTTTT
CASSLARATNEKLFF
>.|TRBJ1-2|TRBD1|TRBV19
TGTGCCAGTAGGGACAGGGGAGGGTATGGCTACACCTTC
CASRDRGGYGYTF
>.|TRBJ1-4|.|TRBV19
TGTGCCAGTAGTCACCGGGGTACAACTAATGAAAAACTGTTTTTT
CASSHRGTTNEKLFF
>.|TRBJ1-3|.|TRBV11-2
TGTGCCAGCAGCTCAAACTTGGGGGCAGGAAACACCATATATTTT
CASSSNLGAGNTIYF